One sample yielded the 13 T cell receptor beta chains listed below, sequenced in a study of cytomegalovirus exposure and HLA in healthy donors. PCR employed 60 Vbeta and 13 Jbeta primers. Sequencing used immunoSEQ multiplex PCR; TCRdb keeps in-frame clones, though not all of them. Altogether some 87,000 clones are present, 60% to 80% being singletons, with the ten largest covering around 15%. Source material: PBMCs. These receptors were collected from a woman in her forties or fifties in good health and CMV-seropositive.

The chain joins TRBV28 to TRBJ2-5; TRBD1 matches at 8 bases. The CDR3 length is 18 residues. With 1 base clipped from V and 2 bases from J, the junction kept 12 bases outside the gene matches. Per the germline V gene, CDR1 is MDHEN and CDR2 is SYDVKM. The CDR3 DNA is TGTGCCAGCAGTTTATTCCGTCGCACCCGGGACAGGCAAGAGACCCAGTACTTC. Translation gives CASSLFRRTRDRQETQYF.

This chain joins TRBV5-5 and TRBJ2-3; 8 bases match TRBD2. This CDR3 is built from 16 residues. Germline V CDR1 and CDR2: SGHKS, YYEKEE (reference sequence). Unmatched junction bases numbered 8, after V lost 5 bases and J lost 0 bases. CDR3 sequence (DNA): TGTGCCAGCAGAAAATATAGCGGGGATAGCACAGATACGCAGTATTTT. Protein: CASRKYSGDSTDTQYF.

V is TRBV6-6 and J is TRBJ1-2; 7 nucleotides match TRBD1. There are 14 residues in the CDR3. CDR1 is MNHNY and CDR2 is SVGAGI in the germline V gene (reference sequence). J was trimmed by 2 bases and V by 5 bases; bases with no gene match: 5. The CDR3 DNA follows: TGTGCCAGCAGTCGGGACAGCCTAAACTATGGCTACACCTTC. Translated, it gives CASSRDSLNYGYTF.

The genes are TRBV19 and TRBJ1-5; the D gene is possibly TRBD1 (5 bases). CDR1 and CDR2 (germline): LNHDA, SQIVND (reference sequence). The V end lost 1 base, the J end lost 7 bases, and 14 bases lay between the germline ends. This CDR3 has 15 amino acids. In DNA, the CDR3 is TGTGCCAGTAGTATAGCGGGCGGGGCATGGCAGCCCCAGCATTTT. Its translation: CASSIAGGAWQPQHF.

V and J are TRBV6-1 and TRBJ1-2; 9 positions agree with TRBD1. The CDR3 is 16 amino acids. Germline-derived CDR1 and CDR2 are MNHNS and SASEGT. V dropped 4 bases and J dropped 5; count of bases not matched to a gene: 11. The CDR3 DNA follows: TGTGCCAGCAGTGGGCCGAGAGTCGGGACAGGGTATGGCTACACCTTC. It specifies CASSGPRVGTGYGYTF.

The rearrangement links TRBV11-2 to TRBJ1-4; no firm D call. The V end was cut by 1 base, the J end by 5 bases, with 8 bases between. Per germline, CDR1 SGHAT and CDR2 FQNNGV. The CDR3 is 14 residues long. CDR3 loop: CASSLVLTNEKLFF. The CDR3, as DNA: TGTGCCAGCAGCTTAGTCCTTACAAATGAAAAACTGTTTTTT.

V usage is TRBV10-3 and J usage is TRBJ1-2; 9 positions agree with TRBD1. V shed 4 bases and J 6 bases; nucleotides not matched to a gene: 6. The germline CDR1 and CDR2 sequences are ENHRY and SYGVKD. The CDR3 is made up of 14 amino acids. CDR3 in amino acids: CAISGGTGKDGYTF. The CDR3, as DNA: TGTGCCATCAGTGGCGGGACAGGGAAGGATGGCTACACCTTC.

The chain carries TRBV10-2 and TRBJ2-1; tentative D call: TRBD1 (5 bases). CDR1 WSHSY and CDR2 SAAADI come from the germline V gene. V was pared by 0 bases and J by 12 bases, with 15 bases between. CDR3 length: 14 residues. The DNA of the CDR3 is TGCGCCAGCAGTGAGTCGAGGCAGGGCCAAGGGCAGTTCTTC. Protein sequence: CASSESRQGQGQFF.

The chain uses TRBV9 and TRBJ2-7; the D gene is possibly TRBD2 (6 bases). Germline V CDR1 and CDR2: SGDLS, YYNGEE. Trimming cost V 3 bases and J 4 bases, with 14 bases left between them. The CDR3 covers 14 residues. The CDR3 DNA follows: TGTGCCAGCAGCGCCCTCCCCGGGGGATACGAGCAGTACTTC. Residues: CASSALPGGYEQYF. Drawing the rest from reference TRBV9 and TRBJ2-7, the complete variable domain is DSGVTQTPKHLITATGQRVTLRCSPRSGDLSVYWYQQSLDQGLQFLIQYYNGEERAKGNILERFSAQQFPDLHSELNLSSLELGDSALYFCASSALPGGYEQYFGPGTRLTVT.

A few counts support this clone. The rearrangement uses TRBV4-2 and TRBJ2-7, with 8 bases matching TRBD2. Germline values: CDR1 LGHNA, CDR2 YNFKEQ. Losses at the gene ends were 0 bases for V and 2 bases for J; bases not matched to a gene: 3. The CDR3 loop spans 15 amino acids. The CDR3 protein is CASSQEGLDTYEQYF. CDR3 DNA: TGTGCCAGCAGCCAAGAGGGACTAGATACCTACGAGCAGTACTTC.

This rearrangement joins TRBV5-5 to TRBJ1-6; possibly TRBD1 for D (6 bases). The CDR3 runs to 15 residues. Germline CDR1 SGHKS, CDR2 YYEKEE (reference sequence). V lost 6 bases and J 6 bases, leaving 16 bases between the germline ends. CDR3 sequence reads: CASTSETGPNSPLHF. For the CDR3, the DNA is TGTGCCAGCACCTCCGAGACAGGACCTAATTCACCCCTCCACTTT.

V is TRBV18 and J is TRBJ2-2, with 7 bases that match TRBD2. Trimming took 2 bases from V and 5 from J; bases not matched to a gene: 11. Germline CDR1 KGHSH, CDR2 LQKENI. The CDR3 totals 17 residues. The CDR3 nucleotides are TGTGCCAGCTCACCAAGGCTGGGGTCAGCGGGAACCGGGGAGCTGTTTTTT. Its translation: CASSPRLGSAGTGELFF.

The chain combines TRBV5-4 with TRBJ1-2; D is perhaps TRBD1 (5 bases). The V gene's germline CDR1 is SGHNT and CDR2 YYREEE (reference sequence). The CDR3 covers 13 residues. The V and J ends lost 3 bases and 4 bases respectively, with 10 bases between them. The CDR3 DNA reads TGTGCCAGCAGCTCCGGGGGACTCTATGGCTACACCTTC. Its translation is CASSSGGLYGYTF.